This TCR beta chain was captured by sequencing in a study of human T cells and chemical hapten exposure. Study-wide points: The immune response of these alopecia patients might not match healthy individuals'.

Germline V CDR1 and CDR2: DFQATT, SNEGSKA (reference sequence). The CDR3 spans 15 residues. Trimming removed 5 bases from V and 0 bases from J; junction bases left unmatched: 7. This clonotype came up a few times. Its antigen remains unknown. A single record per CDR3 protein comes from TCRdb applying MiXCR to the RACE reads. Here the sample spans 350,000 to 400,000 distinct CDR3 sequences, around 6% being singletons. Time point defined: patch test 2, 6 weeks after DPC sensitization. Treatment meaning: therapeutic diphenylcyclopropenone sensitization with weekly scalp DPC. Unfractionated whole blood served as the source for total RNA extraction.

This rearrangement joins TRBV20-1 to TRBJ2-1; TRBD2 agrees at 7 bases. The receptor's source is a woman under 30 with alopecia areata. Some clones in this sample may be carry-over from other donors' samples. Specimen: whole blood, collected in connection with sensitization to the hapten diphenylcyclopropenone (DPC). The CDR3 region is CSALTSFFSYNEQFF. CDR3 in DNA: TGCAGTGCTCTGACTAGCTTCTTCTCCTACAATGAGCAGTTCTTC.